The rows below give T cell receptor beta chains drawn from one sample of a study of molecular identifiers for immune sequencing clone quantification. TCRdb recomputed calls from the PCR reads with MiXCR, one row per CDR3 protein. The sample includes some 650,000 distinct CDR3 sequences, 15% to 20% of them seen just once. Sequenced material: naive CD8+ T cells from blood, with Jurkat cell RNA spiked in. Receptors originate from a human donor in good health. Some libraries in this study had Jurkat cell RNA spiked in. Both conserved end residues are part of each CDR3. A D gene is named only where the DNA matches it firmly. Clone size is stated in some rows and not others, as once, few, many or a class when expanded.

clone size | D gene | J gene | V gene | CDR3 protein | CDR3 DNA
many | TRBD1 | TRBJ2-5 | TRBV30 | CAWTTGSAETQYF | TGTGCCTGGACGACAGGGTCCGCCGAGACCCAGTACTTC
NA | TRBD2 | TRBJ2-3 | TRBV19 | CTSSLTSGISTDTQYF | TGTACCAGTAGTTTGACTAGCGGGATAAGCACAGATACGCAGTATTTT
few | TRBD2 | TRBJ2-2 | TRBV7-6 | CASSLVGTSGSRNTGELFF | TGTGCCAGCAGCTTAGTTGGGACTAGCGGGAGTCGGAACACCGGGGAGCTGTTTTTT
once | TRBD2 | TRBJ2-5 | TRBV18 | CASSPRRTSGQETQHF | TGTGCCAGCTCACCACGGAGGACTAGCGGTCAAGAGACCCAGCACTTC
NA | NA | TRBJ2-7 | TRBV20-1 | CSARDTNGGYEQYF | TGCAGTGCTAGAGATACTAATGGGGGTTACGAGCAGTACTTC
many | TRBD1 | TRBJ1-2 | TRBV12-3/TRBV12-4 | CASSHPPGGGGYTF | TGTGCCAGCAGCCACCCCCCAGGGGGCGGTGGCTACACCTTC
many | NA | TRBJ1-6 | TRBV7-9 | CASSDDRTGVPLHF | TGTGCCAGCAGCGACGACAGGACCGGTGTACCCCTCCACTTT
NA | NA | TRBJ1-5 | TRBV11-2 | CVSGLGQGNNQPQHF | TGTGTCAGCGGCTTAGGTCAGGGGAACAATCAGCCCCAGCATTTT
NA | TRBD1 | TRBJ2-7 | TRBV12-3/TRBV12-4 | CASSFSAQTGGHEQYF | TGCGCCAGCAGTTTTAGCGCCCAGACAGGGGGCCACGAGCAGTACTTC
many | NA | TRBJ2-2 | TRBV24-1 | CATSDFTGTGELFF | TGTGCCACCAGTGATTTCACAGGGACCGGGGAGCTGTTTTTT
many | TRBD2 | TRBJ2-3 | TRBV11-2 | CASRRLAGRTSTDTQYF | TGTGCCAGCAGACGACTAGCGGGGAGAACTAGCACAGATACGCAGTATTTT
many | TRBD1 | TRBJ2-3 | TRBV14 | CASSQNRGRTDTQYF | TGTGCCAGCAGCCAGAACAGGGGGAGAACAGATACGCAGTATTTT
many | NA | TRBJ1-1 | TRBV6-5 | CASSYSDQGKAFF | TGTGCCAGCAGTTACTCTGACCAGGGCAAGGCTTTCTTT
many | NA | TRBJ1-5 | TRBV6-2/TRBV6-3 | CASSYGQGHPKIPYSNQPQHF | TGTGCCAGCAGTTACGGGCAGGGGCATCCGAAGATCCCCTATAGCAATCAGCCCCAGCATTTT
many | NA | TRBJ2-5 | TRBV4-3 | CASSQVLGGLETQYF | TGCGCCAGCAGCCAAGTTTTGGGGGGCCTCGAGACCCAGTACTTC
many | TRBD1 | TRBJ1-1 | TRBV15 | CATSAGDSPNTEAFF | TGTGCCACCAGCGCCGGGGACAGCCCGAACACTGAAGCTTTCTTT
many | NA | TRBJ1-1 | TRBV6-2/TRBV6-3 | CASSYLGGPTEAFF | TGTGCCAGCAGTTACCTTGGGGGCCCCACTGAAGCTTTCTTT
many | NA | TRBJ2-3 | TRBV28 | CASTGPGADTQYF | TGTGCCAGCACCGGTCCGGGGGCAGATACGCAGTATTTT
many | TRBD1 | TRBJ1-5 | TRBV20-1 | CSALRQGLSNQPQHF | TGCAGTGCTTTAAGACAGGGCTTAAGCAATCAGCCCCAGCATTTT
NA | NA | TRBJ2-3 | TRBV14 | CASGQRPADTQYF | TGTGCCAGCGGCCAACGTCCCGCAGATACGCAGTATTTT
NA | NA | TRBJ2-1 | TRBV2 | CASSEMEAYNEQFF | TGTGCCAGCAGTGAAATGGAAGCTTACAATGAGCAGTTCTTC